Listed here is a single T cell receptor (beta chain). Authors' data handling: Amplification of reference gene primers provided the estimated nucleated cell counts. Sequencing used immunoSEQ multiplex PCR; TCRdb keeps in-frame clones, though not all of them. D and trimming were read from the DNA, whereas the V and J calls and clone size are those reported in that table. Of hundreds of thousands of clones in the sample, about nine tenths were seen once. V was clipped by 0 bases and J by 1 base, with 11 bases between them. This CDR3 spans 15 amino acids. The germline V gene encodes CDR1 SGHRS and CDR2 YFSETQ. The data are from a study of blood T cell repertoires in COVID-19. In the study overall: PBMCs, B-cell-depleted T cells, or T cells provided the cDNA or gDNA that made up the material.

This TCR came from a woman aged 55 to 70 who had recovered from COVID-19. The chain carries TRBV5-1 and TRBJ2-7; the D is unclear. Sequenced material: PBMCs or T cells enriched from blood (not recorded which). The CDR3 bases are TGCGCCAGCAGCTTGGGGCAGGCCCCATCCTACGAGCAGTACTTC. Encoded protein: CASSLGQAPSYEQYF.